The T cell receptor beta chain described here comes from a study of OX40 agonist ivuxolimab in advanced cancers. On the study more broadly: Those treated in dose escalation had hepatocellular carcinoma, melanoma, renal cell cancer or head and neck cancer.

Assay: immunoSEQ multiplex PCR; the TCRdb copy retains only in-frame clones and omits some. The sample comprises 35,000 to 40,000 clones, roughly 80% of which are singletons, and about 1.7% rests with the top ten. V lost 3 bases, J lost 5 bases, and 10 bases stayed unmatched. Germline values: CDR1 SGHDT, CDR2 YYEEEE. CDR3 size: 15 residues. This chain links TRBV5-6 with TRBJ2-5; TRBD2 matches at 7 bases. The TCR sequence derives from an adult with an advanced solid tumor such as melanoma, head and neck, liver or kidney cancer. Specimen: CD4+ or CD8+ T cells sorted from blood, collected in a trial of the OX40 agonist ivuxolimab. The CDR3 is CASSSPTGLVETQYF. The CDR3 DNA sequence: TGTGCCAGCAGCTCCCCCACCGGACTAGTCGAGACCCAGTACTTC.